A single sample is the source of the 8 T cell receptor beta chains below, sequenced in a study of OX40 agonist ivuxolimab in advanced cancers. Profiled with immunoSEQ multiplex PCR; TCRdb holds only in-frame clones, not every one. The sample holds 100,000 to 150,000 clones, just under 95% seen once. The sample was CD4+ or CD8+ T cells sorted from blood, taken in a trial of the OX40 agonist ivuxolimab. The source of these receptors is an adult with an advanced solid tumor such as melanoma, head and neck, liver or kidney cancer.

The V and J genes are TRBV6-5 and TRBJ1-1; D may be TRBD1 (6 bases). The V and J ends lost 4 bases and 2 bases respectively, with 8 bases between them. CDR1 MNHEY and CDR2 SVGAGI come from the germline V gene. This CDR3 has 13 residues. CDR3 region: CASSWTVNTEAFF. The CDR3 DNA sequence: TGTGCCAGCAGTTGGACAGTCAACACTGAAGCTTTCTTT.

CDR3 in amino acids: CASSTDRGAFF. The CDR3 DNA reads as TGTGCCAGCAGCACGGACAGGGGGGCTTTCTTT. The rearrangement links TRBV9 to TRBJ1-1, with 10 nucleotides matching TRBD1. From germline, CDR1 is SGDLS and CDR2 YYNGEE. V dropped 4 bases and J dropped 11; count of bases not matched to a gene: 2. The CDR3 has 11 residues.

The genes are TRBV27 and TRBJ2-1, with D perhaps TRBD1 (6 bases). Germline V gene data show CDR1 as MNHEY and CDR2 as SMNVEV (reference sequence). Trimming left V 5 bases short and J 4 bases short, with 24 bases between. This CDR3 comprises 18 residues. The CDR3 reads CASSPPPQDRSRYNEQFF. The CDR3 DNA is TGTGCCAGCAGTCCTCCCCCTCAAGACAGGTCGAGGTACAATGAGCAGTTCTTC.

The chain combines TRBV6-6 with TRBJ1-2; D gene unclear. V lost 4 bases and J lost 3, with 12 bases in between. The germline CDR1 and CDR2 sequences are MNHNY and SVGAGI (reference sequence). This CDR3 contains 14 residues. CDR3 DNA: TGTGCCAGCAGTTCCCCGGGAGGATACTATGGCTACACCTTC. Protein: CASSSPGGYYGYTF.

The chain carries TRBV2 and TRBJ2-1; 8 bases map to TRBD1. Germline CDR1 reads SNHLY; CDR2 reads FYNNEI. The junction had 6 bases not matched to a gene; V was cut back by 8 bases and J by 9 bases. The CDR3 runs to 12 residues. The chain's CDR3 is CASPQGAGEQFF. The CDR3 coding sequence is TGTGCCAGCCCCCAGGGGGCAGGTGAGCAGTTCTTC.

This clone has only one observation. The rearrangement joins TRBV19 to TRBJ2-7, with D possibly TRBD1 on 6 matching bases. The CDR3 spans 12 residues. The ends were cut back, 4 bases at V and 5 bases at J, with 9 bases in the middle. Germline V gives CDR1 LNHDA, CDR2 SQIVND (reference sequence). This CDR3 is CASSTTGNEQYF. In DNA, the CDR3 is TGTGCCAGTAGTACCACAGGGAACGAGCAGTACTTC. The full variable domain, with the rest looked up from reference TRBV19 and TRBJ2-7, is DGGITQSPKYLFRKEGQNVTLSCEQNLNHDAMYWYRQDPGQGLRLIYYSQIVNDFQKGDIAEGYSVSREKKESFPLTVTSAQKNPTAFYLCASSTTGNEQYFGPGTRLTVT.

The chain links TRBV27 to TRBJ2-7, with 9 bases matching TRBD1. The germline V gene encodes CDR1 MNHEY and CDR2 SMNVEV (reference sequence). The CDR3 length is 15 residues. Trimming took 3 bases from V and 1 from J; bases not matched to a gene: 4. The CDR3 protein is CASSFRQGESYEQYF. In nucleotides, the CDR3 is TGTGCCAGCAGTTTCCGACAGGGGGAATCCTACGAGCAGTACTTC.

This rearrangement joins TRBV9 to TRBJ2-7, with 10 bases matching TRBD2. The CDR3 runs 15 residues. J was trimmed by 0 bases and V by 2 bases; bases with no gene match: 2. Germline V gene lookup returns CDR1 SGDLS and CDR2 YYNGEE. CDR3 coding DNA: TGTGCCAGCAGCGTTGCTAGCGGGGGCTCCTACGAGCAGTACTTC. It specifies CASSVASGGSYEQYF.